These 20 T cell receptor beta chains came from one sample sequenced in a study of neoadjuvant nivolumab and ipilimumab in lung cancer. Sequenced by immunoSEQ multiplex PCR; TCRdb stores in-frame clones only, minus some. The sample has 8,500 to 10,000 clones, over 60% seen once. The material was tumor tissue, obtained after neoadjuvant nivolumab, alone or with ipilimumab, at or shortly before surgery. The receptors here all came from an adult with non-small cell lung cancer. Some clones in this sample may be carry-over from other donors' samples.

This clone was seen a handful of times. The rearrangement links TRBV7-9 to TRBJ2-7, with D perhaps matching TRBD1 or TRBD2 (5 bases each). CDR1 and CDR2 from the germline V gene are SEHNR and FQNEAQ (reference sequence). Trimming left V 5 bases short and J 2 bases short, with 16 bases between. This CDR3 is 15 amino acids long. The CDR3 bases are TGTGCCAGCAGCGGGGACGGCCATGGGGCCTACGAGCAGTACTTC. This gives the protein CASSGDGHGAYEQYF.

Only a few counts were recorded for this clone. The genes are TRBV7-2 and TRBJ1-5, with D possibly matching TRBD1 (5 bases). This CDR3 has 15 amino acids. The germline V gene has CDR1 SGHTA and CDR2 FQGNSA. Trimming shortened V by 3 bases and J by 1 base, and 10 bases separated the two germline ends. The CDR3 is CASSFTGTSNQPQHF. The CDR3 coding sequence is TGTGCCAGCAGCTTTACCGGGACGAGCAATCAGCCCCAGCATTTT.

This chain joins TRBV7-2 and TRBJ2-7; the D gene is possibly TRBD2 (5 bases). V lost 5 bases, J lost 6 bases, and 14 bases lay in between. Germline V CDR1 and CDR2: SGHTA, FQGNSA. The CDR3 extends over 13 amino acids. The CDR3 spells CASSVTLASEQYF. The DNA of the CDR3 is TGTGCCAGCAGCGTTACCCTAGCCAGCGAGCAGTACTTC.

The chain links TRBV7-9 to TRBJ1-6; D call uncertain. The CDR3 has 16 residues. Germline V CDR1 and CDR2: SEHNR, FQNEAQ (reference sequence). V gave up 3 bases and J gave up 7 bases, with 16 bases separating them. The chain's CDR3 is CASSFDRLVQNSPLHF. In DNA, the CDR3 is TGTGCCAGCAGCTTCGACCGACTCGTCCAAAATTCACCCCTCCACTTT.

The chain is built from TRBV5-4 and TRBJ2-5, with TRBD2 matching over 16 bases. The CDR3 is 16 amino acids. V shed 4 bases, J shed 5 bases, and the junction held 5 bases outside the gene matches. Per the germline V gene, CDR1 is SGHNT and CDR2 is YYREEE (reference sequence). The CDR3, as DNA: TGTGCCAGCAGCCGTGGGACTAGCGGGAGGGCTGAGACCCAGTACTTC. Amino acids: CASSRGTSGRAETQYF.

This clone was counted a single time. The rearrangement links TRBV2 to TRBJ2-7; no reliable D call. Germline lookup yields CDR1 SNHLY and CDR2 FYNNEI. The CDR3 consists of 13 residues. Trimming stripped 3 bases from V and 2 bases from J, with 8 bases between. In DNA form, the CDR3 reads TGTGCCAGCAGTGACAGGAGTGCCTACGAGCAGTACTTC. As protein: CASSDRSAYEQYF.

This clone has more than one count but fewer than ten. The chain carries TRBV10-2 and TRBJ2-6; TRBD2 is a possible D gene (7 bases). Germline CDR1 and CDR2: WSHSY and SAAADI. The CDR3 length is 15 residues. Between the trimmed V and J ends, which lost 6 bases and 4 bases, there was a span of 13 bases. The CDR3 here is CASRRGGEGANVLTF. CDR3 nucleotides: TGCGCCAGCAGGAGAGGGGGGGAAGGGGCCAACGTCCTGACTTTC.

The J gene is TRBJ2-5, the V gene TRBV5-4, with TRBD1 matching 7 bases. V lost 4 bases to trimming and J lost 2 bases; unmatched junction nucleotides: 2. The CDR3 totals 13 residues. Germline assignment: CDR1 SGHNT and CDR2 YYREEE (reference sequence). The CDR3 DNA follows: TGTGCCAGCAGCCCGGGACAGCAAGAGACCCAGTACTTC. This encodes CASSPGQQETQYF.

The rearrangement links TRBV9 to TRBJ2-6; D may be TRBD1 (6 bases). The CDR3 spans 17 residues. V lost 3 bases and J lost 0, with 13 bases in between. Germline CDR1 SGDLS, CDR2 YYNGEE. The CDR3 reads CASSARDMSSGANVLTF. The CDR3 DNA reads TGTGCCAGCAGCGCCCGGGACATGAGCTCTGGGGCCAACGTCCTGACTTTC.

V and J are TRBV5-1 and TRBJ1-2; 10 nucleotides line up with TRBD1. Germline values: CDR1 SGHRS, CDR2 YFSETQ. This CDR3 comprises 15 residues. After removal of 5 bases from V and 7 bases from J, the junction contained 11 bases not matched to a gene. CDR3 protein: CASSSLDRGLGGYTF. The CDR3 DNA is TGCGCCAGCAGTTCTCTTGACAGGGGGCTGGGTGGCTACACCTTC.

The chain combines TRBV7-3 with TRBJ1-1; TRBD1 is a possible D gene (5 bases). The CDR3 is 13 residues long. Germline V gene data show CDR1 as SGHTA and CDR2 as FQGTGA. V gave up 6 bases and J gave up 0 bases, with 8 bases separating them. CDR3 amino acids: CASSWTLNTEAFF. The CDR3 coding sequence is TGTGCCAGCAGTTGGACACTGAACACTGAAGCTTTCTTT. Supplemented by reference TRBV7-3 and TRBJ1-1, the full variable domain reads GAGVSQTPSNKVTEKGKYVELRCDPISGHTALYWYRQSLGQGPEFLIYFQGTGAADDSGLPNDRFFAVRPEGSVSTLKIQRTERGDSAVYLCASSWTLNTEAFFGQGTRLTVV.

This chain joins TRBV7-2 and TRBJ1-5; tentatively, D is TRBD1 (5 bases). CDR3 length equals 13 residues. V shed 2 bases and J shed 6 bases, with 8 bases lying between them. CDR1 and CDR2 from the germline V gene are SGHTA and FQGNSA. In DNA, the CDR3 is TGTGCCAGCAGCTTAAGGGGCACTCAGCCCCAGCATTTT. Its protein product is CASSLRGTQPQHF.

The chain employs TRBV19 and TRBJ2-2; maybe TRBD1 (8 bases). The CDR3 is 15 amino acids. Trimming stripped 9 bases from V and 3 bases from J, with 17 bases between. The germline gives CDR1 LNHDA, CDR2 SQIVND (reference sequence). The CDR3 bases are TGTGCCAGCACCGACAGGGGAGGGTACACCGGGGAGCTGTTTTTT. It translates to CASTDRGGYTGELFF.

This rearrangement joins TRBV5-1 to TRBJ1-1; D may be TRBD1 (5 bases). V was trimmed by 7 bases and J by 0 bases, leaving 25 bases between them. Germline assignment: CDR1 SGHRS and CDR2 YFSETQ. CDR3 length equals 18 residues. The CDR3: CASRTGTQWRAMNTEAFF. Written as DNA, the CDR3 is TGCGCCAGCCGGACTGGGACCCAGTGGAGGGCCATGAACACTGAAGCTTTCTTT. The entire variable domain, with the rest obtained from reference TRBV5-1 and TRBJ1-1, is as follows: KAGVTQTPRYLIKTRGQQVTLSCSPISGHRSVSWYQQTPGQGLQFLFEYFSETQRNKGNFPGRFSGRQFSNSRSEMNVSTLELGDSALYLCASRTGTQWRAMNTEAFFGQGTRLTVV.

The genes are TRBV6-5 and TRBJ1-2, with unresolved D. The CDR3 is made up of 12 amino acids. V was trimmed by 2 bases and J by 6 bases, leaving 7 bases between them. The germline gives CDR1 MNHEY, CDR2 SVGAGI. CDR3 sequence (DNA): TGTGCCAGCAGTTACAGTGGGGATGGCTACACCTTC. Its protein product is CASSYSGDGYTF.

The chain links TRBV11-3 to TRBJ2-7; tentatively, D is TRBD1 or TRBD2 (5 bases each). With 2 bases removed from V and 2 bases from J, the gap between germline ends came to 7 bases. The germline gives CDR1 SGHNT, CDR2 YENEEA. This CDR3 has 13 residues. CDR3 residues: CASSLPGPYEQYF. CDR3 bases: TGTGCCAGCAGCTTACCGGGGCCCTACGAGCAGTACTTC.

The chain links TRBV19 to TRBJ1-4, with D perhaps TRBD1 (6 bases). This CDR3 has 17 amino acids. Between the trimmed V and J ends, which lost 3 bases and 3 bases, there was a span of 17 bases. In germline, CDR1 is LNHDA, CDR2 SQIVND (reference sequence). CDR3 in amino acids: CASSMRSRGRANEKLFF. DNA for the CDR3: TGTGCCAGTAGTATGAGGTCTCGGGGGCGCGCTAATGAAAAACTGTTTTTT.

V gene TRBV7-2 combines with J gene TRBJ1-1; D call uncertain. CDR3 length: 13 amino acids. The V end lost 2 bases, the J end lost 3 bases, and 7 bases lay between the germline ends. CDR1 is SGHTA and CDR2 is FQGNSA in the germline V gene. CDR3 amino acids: CASSLLVHTEAFF. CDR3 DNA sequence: TGTGCCAGCAGCTTACTGGTGCACACTGAAGCTTTCTTT.

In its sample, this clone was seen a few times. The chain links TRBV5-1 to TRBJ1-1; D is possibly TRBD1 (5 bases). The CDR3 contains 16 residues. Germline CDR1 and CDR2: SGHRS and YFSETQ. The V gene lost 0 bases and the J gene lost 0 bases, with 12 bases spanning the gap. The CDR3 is CASSLAGGVMNTEAFF. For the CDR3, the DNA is TGCGCCAGCAGCTTGGCCGGGGGTGTGATGAACACTGAAGCTTTCTTT. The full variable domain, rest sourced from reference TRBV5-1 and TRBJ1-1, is KAGVTQTPRYLIKTRGQQVTLSCSPISGHRSVSWYQQTPGQGLQFLFEYFSETQRNKGNFPGRFSGRQFSNSRSEMNVSTLELGDSALYLCASSLAGGVMNTEAFFGQGTRLTVV.

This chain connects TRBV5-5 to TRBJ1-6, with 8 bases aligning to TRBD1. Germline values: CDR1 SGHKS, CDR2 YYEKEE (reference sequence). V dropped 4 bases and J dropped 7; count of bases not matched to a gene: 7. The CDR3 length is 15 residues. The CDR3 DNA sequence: TGTGCCAGCAGCCCGAGGACAGGGAGAAATTCACCCCTCCACTTT. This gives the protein CASSPRTGRNSPLHF.